Listed below are T cell receptor beta chains from one sample, sequenced in a study of TIL therapy for anti-PD-1-resistant metastatic lung cancer. Using immunoSEQ multiplex PCR, the repertoire was profiled, and TCRdb retains in-frame clones only, with some absent. The sample shows about 20,000 clones, roughly four fifths of them seen only once. The source was blood, collected at baseline. Receptor source: a person between 25 and 80 years old with non-small cell lung cancer. Each CDR3 is given with its conserved first and last residue. A D gene is named only where the DNA matches it firmly. Size values are once, few and many counts, or a class for expanded clones, and some rows have none.

v_gene	d_gene	abundance	j_gene	CDR3nt	CDR3aa
TRBV4-2	-	-	TRBJ2-2	TGTGCCAGCAGCCAAGAGTTCGCCGGTAAGAACACCGGGGAGCTGTTTTTT	CASSQEFAGKNTGELFF
TRBV2	-	-	TRBJ1-5	TGTGCCAGCAGCTCTGGGCAGAGCAATCAGCCCCAGCATTTT	CASSSGQSNQPQHF
TRBV28	-	-	TRBJ1-1	TGTGCCAGCAGTTTAAGCGGTCCGGGAAGCGAAGCTTTCTTT	CASSLSGPGSEAFF
TRBV19	-	-	TRBJ2-2	TGTGCCAGTAGTCGCAGGGGGGACACCGGGGAGCTGTTTTTT	CASSRRGDTGELFF
TRBV20-1	TRBD1	-	TRBJ1-2	TGCAGTGCCCGACAGGGGATTGGCTACACCTTC	CSARQGIGYTF
TRBV20-1	-	few	TRBJ1-1	TGCAGTGCTAGAGAGGGGGCGATTGCTTTCTTT	CSAREGAIAFF
TRBV5-6	-	few	TRBJ1-1	TGTGCCAGCAGCTCAGGGGAAACTGAAGCTTTCTTT	CASSSGETEAFF
TRBV7-9	-	once	TRBJ1-5	TGTGCCAGCAGCCCCGGGGTTGGCAATCAGCCCCAGCATTTT	CASSPGVGNQPQHF
TRBV6-5	-	-	TRBJ2-3	TGTGCCAGCAGTAAGGGGGGGCGAGCCACAGATACGCAGTATTTT	CASSKGGRATDTQYF
TRBV10-3	-	once	TRBJ1-5	TGTGCCATCAAGAGGAGGGCCGTTTATAGCAATCAGCCCCAGCATTTT	CAIKRRAVYSNQPQHF
TRBV10-3	-	-	TRBJ1-2	TGTGCCATTACTGATAACTATGGCTACACCTTC	CAITDNYGYTF
TRBV30	-	-	TRBJ1-2	TGTGCCTGGAGCGGAGGGCCCTATGGCTACACCTTC	CAWSGGPYGYTF
TRBV28	TRBD1	-	TRBJ2-1	TGTGCCAGCAGTTTACAGGCGCAGGGGGCAGTGAAAAATGAGCAGTTCTTC	CASSLQAQGAVKNEQFF
TRBV7-7	-	-	TRBJ2-3	TGTGCCAGCAGCTTAGCGGGGGGTGCAGATACGCAGTATTTT	CASSLAGGADTQYF
TRBV2	-	few	TRBJ1-1	TGTGCCAGCGCGAGGGACGGCTCAGTCACTGAAGCTTTCTTT	CASARDGSVTEAFF
TRBV7-2	-	-	TRBJ1-1	TGTGCCAGCAGCTCAGGAGGCGAGGTGAAAGCTTTCTTT	CASSSGGEVKAFF
TRBV5-1	TRBD2	once	TRBJ2-3	TGCGCCAGCAGCCCTGGGGCCGGGGGGACTAGCACAGGTACGCAGTATTTT	CASSPGAGGTSTGTQYF
TRBV7-3	-	-	TRBJ2-1	TGTGCCAGCAGCCGGGACCGAGGGTTGTATGAGCAGTTCTTC	CASSRDRGLYEQFF
TRBV4-2	-	-	TRBJ2-7	TGTGCCAGCAGCCAAGGGGCGGTTCCGGGGGAGCAGTACTTC	CASSQGAVPGEQYF
TRBV25-1	-	-	TRBJ1-6	TGTGCCAGCAGTGAATATGGCCGCTCCAATTCACCCCTCCACTTT	CASSEYGRSNSPLHF
TRBV7-2	TRBD2	-	TRBJ2-1	TGTGCCAGCAGCGCCGCTAGCGGGTTCTACAATGAGCAGTTCTTC	CASSAASGFYNEQFF
TRBV9	-	-	TRBJ1-1	TGTGCCAGCAGCGTATCCCGGAACACTGAAGCTTTCTTT	CASSVSRNTEAFF
TRBV5-1	-	-	TRBJ2-7	TGCGCCAGCAGCTCAAAAGGAGGGCCGGTCGAGCAGTACTTC	CASSSKGGPVEQYF
TRBV19	-	-	TRBJ2-5	TGTGCCAGTAGCCCCCCGACGTACACGGAGACCCAGTACTTC	CASSPPTYTETQYF
TRBV7-9	TRBD2	-	TRBJ2-7	TGTGCCAGCAGCTTAGGAGGAGGACTAGGGTTCTACGAGCAGTACTTC	CASSLGGGLGFYEQYF
TRBV6-1	TRBD1	-	TRBJ1-5	TGTGCCAGCATTGGGGACAGGGGTCAGCCCCAGCATTTT	CASIGDRGQPQHF
TRBV29-1	TRBD2	-	TRBJ2-7	TGCAGCGTTGCGGGGGGGCTGTGGGGGGCCTCCTACGAGCAGTACTTC	CSVAGGLWGASYEQYF
TRBV19	-	-	TRBJ1-1	TGTGCCAGTAGTATGAACAGGGACGTCATAGAAGCTTTCTTT	CASSMNRDVIEAFF
TRBV5-4	TRBD2	-	TRBJ2-4	TGTGCCAGCAGCTCCACGGGAGGGGGTAAGGGCAAAAACATTCAGTACTTC	CASSSTGGGKGKNIQYF
TRBV6-5	-	-	TRBJ2-1	TGTGCCAGCAGCGTCGGACAAGGGTTCTACAATGAGCAGTTCTTC	CASSVGQGFYNEQFF
TRBV28	TRBD1	-	TRBJ2-5	TGTGCCAGCAGTTCCCTGGGACAGTCGAGAGAGACCCAGTACTTC	CASSSLGQSRETQYF
TRBV13	-	few	TRBJ1-5	TGTGCCAGCAGCTTATTCGGGATTCAGCCCCAGCATTTT	CASSLFGIQPQHF
TRBV7-9	-	-	TRBJ2-3	TGTGCCAGCAGCTTAGCAGGATCTGCGCAGTATTTT	CASSLAGSAQYF
TRBV9	TRBD1	-	TRBJ2-1	TGTGCCAGCAGCGGAGGGGGCCGGGAGCAGTTCTTC	CASSGGGREQFF
TRBV9	-	once	TRBJ1-2	TGTGCCAGCAGCCTATCTAACCAGGGGTCCTATGGCTACACCTTC	CASSLSNQGSYGYTF
TRBV11-2	TRBD1	-	TRBJ2-3	TGTGCCAGCAGCTTCCGGGACAGGGGTGCAGATACGCAGTATTTT	CASSFRDRGADTQYF
TRBV7-2	TRBD2	-	TRBJ2-1	TGTGCCAGCAGACCCGGACTAGCGGGAGGCATTAAGCAGTTCTTC	CASRPGLAGGIKQFF
TRBV6-5	TRBD2	-	TRBJ2-3	TGTGCCAGCAGTTACAGGCAGGGAGGGACAGATACGCAGTATTTT	CASSYRQGGTDTQYF
TRBV7-2	-	-	TRBJ1-3	TGTGCCAGCAGCTTAGCAGGGAACTCTGGAAACACCATATATTTT	CASSLAGNSGNTIYF
TRBV18	-	-	TRBJ1-2	TGTGCCAGCTCACCAGTCACACAGAACTATGGCTACACCTTC	CASSPVTQNYGYTF
TRBV19	-	-	TRBJ2-3	TGTGCCAGTTCTAGCGTTGGTAGCACAGATACGCAGTATTTT	CASSSVGSTDTQYF
TRBV12-5	-	-	TRBJ1-1	TGTGCTAGTGGCGTCGATGGGAGCACTGAAGCTTTCTTT	CASGVDGSTEAFF
TRBV5-4	TRBD2	-	TRBJ2-5	TGTGCCAGCAGCTATCCTAGCGGACGGCTAGAGACCCAGTACTTC	CASSYPSGRLETQYF
TRBV19	-	-	TRBJ2-7	TGTGCCAGTAGTATTCCTCCGGGAGAGCAGTACTTC	CASSIPPGEQYF
TRBV21-1	-	-	TRBJ2-7	TGTGCCAGCAGCAAACCGGCGTCGGGGACGGACAAAACCTACGAGCAGTACTTC	CASSKPASGTDKTYEQYF